This passage covers 16 T cell receptor beta chains from one sample sequenced in a study of T cell responses to AZD1222 COVID-19 vaccine. Libraries were prepared by immunoSEQ multiplex PCR; TCRdb keeps only in-frame clonotypes and omits some of them. The sample comprises 150,000 to 200,000 clones, roughly 93% of which are singletons, and about 3.9% rests with the top ten. The source was peripheral blood, collected on day 0 of AZD1222 vaccination. Receptors were obtained from an adult in good health.

DNA of the CDR3: TGTGCCAGCAGTGATGGTCTCGGGACAGTCGGTGGCTACACCTTC. The encoded protein is CASSDGLGTVGGYTF. The chain employs TRBV25-1 and TRBJ1-2; 7 bases map to TRBD1. Germline V gives CDR1 MGHDK, CDR2 SYGVNS. The CDR3 consists of 15 residues. The junction had 11 bases not matched to a gene; V was cut back by 3 bases and J by 7 bases.

The rearrangement uses TRBV5-1 and TRBJ2-1; no clear D gene. V shed 1 base and J shed 6 bases, with 8 bases lying between them. The CDR3 covers 13 residues. Looked up from germline, CDR1 is SGHRS and CDR2 is YFSETQ. The CDR3 bases are TGCGCCAGCAGCTTGTTCATCCCCAATGAGCAGTTCTTC. Translating it yields CASSLFIPNEQFF.

V and J are TRBV19 and TRBJ2-5; TRBD2 aligns across 7 bases. This CDR3 contains 19 residues. Germline V gene lookup returns CDR1 LNHDA and CDR2 SQIVND (reference sequence). V gave up 0 bases and J gave up 2 bases; unmatched junction bases: 15. DNA of the CDR3: TGTGCCAGTAGTATAGATGCCCCCTCTCTAGCGGCCCGGCAAGAGACCCAGTACTTC. The encoded protein is CASSIDAPSLAARQETQYF. The full variable domain, with the rest looked up from reference TRBV19 and TRBJ2-5, is DGGITQSPKYLFRKEGQNVTLSCEQNLNHDAMYWYRQDPGQGLRLIYYSQIVNDFQKGDIAEGYSVSREKKESFPLTVTSAQKNPTAFYLCASSIDAPSLAARQETQYFGPGTRLLVL.

This clone was seen just once. The V and J genes are TRBV19 and TRBJ2-1; D is possibly TRBD1 (6 bases). The CDR3 is 15 amino acids. Trimming pared 3 bases from V and 7 bases from J, leaving 16 bases between. Germline CDR1 LNHDA, CDR2 SQIVND (reference sequence). CDR3 bases: TGTGCCAGTAGTATTGGGCAGGGGTTGAGGAATGAGCAGTTCTTC. Amino acids: CASSIGQGLRNEQFF.

The table lists this clone with a count of one. The chain recombines TRBV14 with TRBJ1-1; maybe TRBD1 (6 bases). V shed 1 base and J shed 1 base, with 10 bases lying between them. Germline CDR1 SGHDN, CDR2 FVKESK. The CDR3 covers 15 residues. CDR3 DNA: TGTGCCAGCAGCCAAGCGGGACACCCGAACACTGAAGCTTTCTTT. Protein: CASSQAGHPNTEAFF.

This chain connects TRBV18 to TRBJ2-5; D gene unclear. V was shortened by 2 bases and J by 3 bases, with 7 bases between the two germline ends. CDR1 is KGHSH and CDR2 is LQKENI in the germline V gene. The CDR3 loop spans 13 amino acids. The CDR3 protein is CASSPVRKETQYF. The CDR3 nucleotides are TGTGCCAGCTCACCAGTTAGAAAAGAGACCCAGTACTTC.

The chain couples TRBV9 to TRBJ2-2; 11 nucleotides align to TRBD2. This CDR3 region has 19 residues. Germline V lookup: CDR1 SGDLS, CDR2 YYNGEE. Unmatched junction bases numbered 14, after V lost 4 bases and J lost 3 bases. The CDR3: CASSTSKGLAARHTGELFF. CDR3 sequence (DNA): TGTGCCAGCAGCACCTCCAAGGGACTAGCGGCTCGACACACCGGGGAGCTGTTTTTT.

The chain is built from TRBV5-4 and TRBJ1-3; D unresolved. The V end was cut by 3 bases, the J end by 2 bases, with 12 bases between. The CDR3 is 15 amino acids. CDR1 SGHNT and CDR2 YYREEE come from the germline V gene (reference sequence). The CDR3, as DNA: TGTGCCAGCAGCTCTCCGGGTCTAACTGGAAACACCATATATTTT. It is translated as CASSSPGLTGNTIYF.

This clone has just a few counts. The rearrangement joins TRBV6-5 to TRBJ1-2, with 8 nucleotides matching TRBD1. The CDR3 totals 13 residues. The ends lost 7 bases at V and 4 bases at J; junction bases unmatched: 5. Germline V gene data show CDR1 as MNHEY and CDR2 as SVGAGI. The CDR3 bases are TGTGCCAGCACAGCCGGGACAGGCTATGGCTACACCTTC. Its protein is CASTAGTGYGYTF.

The chain has TRBV7-8 and TRBJ1-6, with D possibly TRBD1 on 6 matching bases. This CDR3 is 17 amino acids long. V dropped 4 bases and J dropped 0 bases, with 13 bases sitting between them. Germline-derived CDR1 and CDR2 are SGHVS and FQNEAQ. The CDR3 nucleotides read TGTGCCAGCAGCTCGGGGGACACGAGCTCCTATAATTCACCCCTCCACTTT. Its protein is CASSSGDTSSYNSPLHF. The entire variable domain, with the rest obtained from reference TRBV7-8 and TRBJ1-6, is as follows: GAGVSQSPRYKVAKRGQDVALRCDPISGHVSLFWYQQALGQGPEFLTYFQNEAQLDKSGLPSDRFFAERPEGSVSTLKIQRTQQEDSAVYLCASSSGDTSSYNSPLHFGNGTRLTVT.

The genes are TRBV18 and TRBJ2-7; no clear D gene. The CDR3 sequence is 15 residues long. Trimming left V 3 bases short and J 3 bases short, with 15 bases between. Germline V lookup: CDR1 KGHSH, CDR2 LQKENI. The DNA of the CDR3 is TGTGCCAGCTCACCCATGAAGACAAAGAGCTACGAGCAGTACTTC. Encoded protein: CASSPMKTKSYEQYF.

The rearrangement links TRBV10-3 to TRBJ1-1; 7 bases fit TRBD1. The CDR3 covers 13 residues. The germline gives CDR1 ENHRY, CDR2 SYGVKD. V dropped 10 bases and J dropped 1; count of bases not matched to a gene: 6. CDR3 DNA sequence: TGTGCCAGCCGAGACAGGGAGAACACTGAAGCTTTCTTT. This sequence encodes CASRDRENTEAFF.

This clone was counted once. The CDR3 DNA reads as TGTGCCAGCAGCTACATAGCGGGGGAGTACAATGAGCAGTTCTTC. It encodes CASSYIAGEYNEQFF. The rearrangement links TRBV11-2 to TRBJ2-1; 9 bases line up with TRBD2. V gave up 4 bases and J gave up 4 bases; unmatched junction bases: 5. The CDR3 contains 15 residues. Germline V gene lookup returns CDR1 SGHAT and CDR2 FQNNGV.

This sequence joins TRBV18 and TRBJ1-1; 8 bases are a match to TRBD1. The V and J ends lost 3 bases and 5 bases, in that order; junction bases with no gene match: 5. The CDR3 spans 14 residues. The germline gives CDR1 KGHSH, CDR2 LQKENI. CDR3 in amino acids: CASSPGQGLTEAFF. DNA for the CDR3: TGTGCCAGCTCACCCGGACAGGGACTTACTGAAGCTTTCTTT.

The chain recombines TRBV6-5 with TRBJ2-7, with D uncertain. Germline V CDR1 and CDR2: MNHEY, SVGAGI. The germline V and J ends were trimmed by 5 bases and 1 base, with 15 bases remaining between them. The CDR3 is 15 amino acids. The CDR3 here is CASSLGPSASYEQYF. The CDR3 bases are TGTGCCAGCAGTCTCGGGCCATCGGCTTCCTACGAGCAGTACTTC.

The J gene is TRBJ1-1, the V gene TRBV5-6, with 7 bases identical to TRBD1. The CDR3 runs to 15 residues. Trimming took 5 bases from V and 3 from J; bases not matched to a gene: 10. CDR1 is SGHDT, CDR2 YYEEEE, per germline. The DNA for the CDR3 is TGTGCCAGCAGTGAGGGGGCCAACGCCTACACTGAAGCTTTCTTT. This codes for CASSEGANAYTEAFF. The full variable domain, rest sourced from reference TRBV5-6 and TRBJ1-1, is DAGVTQSPTHLIKTRGQQVTLRCSPKSGHDTVSWYQQALGQGPQFIFQYYEEEERQRGNFPDRFSGHQFPNYSSELNVNALLLGDSALYLCASSEGANAYTEAFFGQGTRLTVV.